This T cell receptor beta chain was observed in a study of regulatory T cells in long-lasting Graves disease. Study-wide context: Persistent Graves' disease required over 5 years of antithyroid drugs and positive TSH receptor antibodies.

Germline V gene sequence: CDR1 KGHDR, CDR2 SFDVKD. The CDR3 runs to 11 residues. Trimming removed 5 bases at V and 4 bases at J, with 4 bases between. Time point reported: persistent/refractory GD, antithyroid drugs over 5 years with positive TRAb. From RNA extracted from PBMCs, the TCR library was made. The TCR beta library used iRepertoire HTBI primers with Arm-PCR amplification of CDR3. One entry per CDR3 protein, called by TCRdb with MiXCR from the multiplex PCR reads. The data hold more than 300,000 distinct CDR3 sequences, with roughly 24% observed a single time. This TCR was sampled from a middle-aged woman with Graves disease. The genes are TRBV24-1 and TRBJ1-2; D not certain. Source: peripheral blood mononuclear cells (PBMCs), taken when the disease was refractory, from a patient treated with antithyroid drugs. CDR3 bases: TGTGCCACCAGTGCTGGCTATGGCTACACCTTC. Amino acids: CATSAGYGYTF.